This paragraph covers one T cell receptor beta chain sequence. This specimen belongs to a study of blood T cell repertoires in COVID-19. Study information: PBMCs, B-cell-depleted T cells, or T cells were the source of the cDNA or gDNA that made up the material.

Participants came from under 30 US areas, aged roughly 18 to 89 years. Participants had their cohort set by participant-reported clinical history. Trimming took 3 bases from V and 7 from J; bases not matched to a gene: 5. The CDR3 extends over 14 amino acids. Germline lookup yields CDR1 LGHDT and CDR2 YNNKEL (reference sequence). Original handling: Cell counts per sample came from amplifying reference gene primers. Sequenced by immunoSEQ multiplex PCR; TCRdb stores in-frame clones only, minus some. V and J calls and clone size come straight from that table; D and trimming were deduced from the DNA. The sample gives about 190,000 clones, approximately 84% of which show up once; approximately 3% is in the top ten.

Sequenced sample: PBMCs or T cells enriched from blood (not recorded which). The chain recombines TRBV3-1 (or the pseudogene TRBV3-2) with TRBJ1-2; 10 nucleotides align to TRBD1. The sequence was collected from a woman between 25 and 40 years old who had recovered from COVID-19. CDR3 nucleotides: TGTGCCAGCAGCCAGGGGGACAGGGGAAGTGGCTACACCTTC. Amino acid sequence: CASSQGDRGSGYTF.